The clone carrying this T cell receptor (beta chain) has a single count. The sample comes from a study of patients and donors after allogeneic stem cell transplantation. Each CDR3 protein is one row after TCRdb ran MiXCR on the RT-PCR reads. The data show about 74,000 distinct CDR3 sequences, with more than 25% seen just once and 26% held by the top ten. Specimen: blood, either unsorted or a sorted T cell fraction (not recorded which). The TCR sequence derives from a human donor who was either an allogeneic HSCT recipient or a stem cell or donor lymphocyte infusion donor (not recorded which). It is not recorded whose cells these are; they may come from a transplant donor.

CDR3 sequence: CASSRTGDEQFF. For the CDR3, the DNA is TGTGCCAGCAGCCGGACCGGGGATGAGCAGTTCTTC. The chain links TRBV7-6 to TRBJ2-1; D is perhaps TRBD2 (5 bases). Per the germline V gene, CDR1 is SGHVS and CDR2 is FNYEAQ. The CDR3 totals 12 residues. Trimming took off 5 bases at V and 8 bases at J, with 10 bases between the two ends.